The next 27 T cell receptor beta chains were all read from a single sample in a study of response to subunit inactivated influenza vaccine. TCRdb re-derived calls from the RT-PCR reads in MiXCR, one entry per CDR3 protein. The table includes fewer than 200,000 distinct CDR3 sequences, around 8.8% detected once. The sequencing here drew on non-naive T cells sorted from PBMCs, taken on the day of vaccination. These receptors came from a man aged 45 to 65 who received an inactivated influenza vaccine.

In this sample, this clonotype turned up a few times. The chain links TRBV5-6 to TRBJ2-7, with D hard to call. Germline assignment: CDR1 SGHDT and CDR2 YYEEEE. V was clipped by 4 bases and J by 1 base, with 15 bases between them. This CDR3 spans 15 amino acids. Written as DNA, the CDR3 is TGTGCCAGCAGCCTGGCAACTACACCTTCCTACGAGCAGTACTTC. This translates into CASSLATTPSYEQYF.

This clonotype was observed a few times. This chain uses TRBV5-1 with TRBJ2-7, with TRBD1 matching over 10 bases. The CDR3 contains 15 residues. The trim removed 2 bases at V and 6 bases at J, leaving 8 bases unmatched. CDR1 and CDR2 from the germline V gene are SGHRS and YFSETQ. CDR3 loop: CASSLTTGGYSEQYF. CDR3 coding DNA: TGCGCCAGCAGCTTAACGACAGGGGGCTATTCCGAGCAGTACTTC.

This clonotype occurred many times. The chain carries TRBV19 and TRBJ2-1, with 14 bases fitting TRBD2. V dropped 5 bases and J dropped 3; count of bases not matched to a gene: 3. The CDR3 extends over 16 amino acids. Germline CDR1 reads LNHDA; CDR2 reads SQIVND (reference sequence). Written as DNA, the CDR3 is TGTGCCAGTAGTGGGGGACTAGCGGGAGTCTACAATGAGCAGTTCTTC. It translates to CASSGGLAGVYNEQFF.

This clonotype was recorded a few times. This sequence joins TRBV21-1 and TRBJ2-7. TRBV21-1 is designated a pseudogene. This CDR3 contains 15 residues. The CDR3 loop is CASTDESGVLYEQYF. DNA for the CDR3: TGTGCCAGCACCGACGAATCAGGGGTGCTCTACGAGCAGTACTTC.

V and J are TRBV4-1 and TRBJ1-5; TRBD1 matches 8 bases. Per the germline V gene, CDR1 is MGHRA and CDR2 is YSYEKL. CDR3 length: 15 amino acids. With V trimmed by 0 bases and J by 6 bases, 4 bases remained unmatched. The DNA for the CDR3 is TGCGCCAGCAGCCAAGACGGGACAGGAACTCAGCCCCAGCATTTT. It translates to CASSQDGTGTQPQHF.

This clonotype was seen repeatedly, ten times or more. The chain uses TRBV5-6 and TRBJ1-3, with D maybe TRBD1 (6 bases). Trimming cost V 0 bases and J 2 bases, with 12 bases left between them. The germline gives CDR1 SGHDT, CDR2 YYEEEE. There are 16 residues in the CDR3. CDR3 coding DNA: TGTGCCAGCAGCTTGGGGTTCGGGGGGCCTGGAAACACCATATATTTT. Translating it yields CASSLGFGGPGNTIYF.

This clonotype has just a few counts. The chain joins TRBV20-1 to TRBJ1-1; D not certain. The germline gives CDR1 DFQATT, CDR2 SNEGSKA (reference sequence). This CDR3 has 13 residues. V dropped 4 bases and J dropped 3 bases, with 12 bases sitting between them. The CDR3 here is CSAIEGTDTEAFF. As DNA, the CDR3 is TGCAGTGCTATCGAGGGAACGGACACTGAAGCTTTCTTT.

This clonotype occurred many times. V gene TRBV5-1 combines with J gene TRBJ2-2, with 9 nucleotides matching TRBD1. CDR3 length equals 13 residues. Germline V CDR1 and CDR2: SGHRS, YFSETQ. The trim removed 4 bases at V and 9 bases at J, leaving 4 bases unmatched. The DNA of the CDR3 is TGCGCCAGCAGCGTACAGGGGGCCTGGGAGCTGTTTTTT. It specifies CASSVQGAWELFF.

This clonotype was seen repeatedly, ten times or more. At one of its ends the junction is not consistent with the germline gene, which may arise from a read error. This chain connects TRBV4-1 to TRBJ2-1; 8 nucleotides align to TRBD2. Germline V gene sequence: CDR1 MGHRA, CDR2 YSYEKL. The CDR3 spans 14 residues. CDR3 coding DNA: TGCGCCAGCAGCCAAGATCTGACCAGCGGGGGTTCGGTCTTC. Its translation: CASSQDLTSGGSVF.

This clonotype was counted a few times. The chain couples TRBV4-1 to TRBJ1-6; a possible D gene is TRBD1 (5 bases). In germline, CDR1 is MGHRA, CDR2 YSYEKL. V lost 1 base and J lost 6, with 10 bases in between. This CDR3 region has 15 residues. The CDR3 coding sequence is TGCGCCAGCAGCCAAGTATTTCAGGGTAATTCACCCCTCCACTTT. Translation: CASSQVFQGNSPLHF.

There are many counts of this clonotype. The V gene is TRBV24-1, the J gene TRBJ2-1, with 7 bases fitting TRBD2. V trimming: 2 bases; J trimming: 7 bases; junction bases outside the gene matches: 13. CDR1 is KGHDR and CDR2 is SFDVKD in the germline V gene. This CDR3 is built from 17 residues. CDR3 region: CATSDSIGEGALNEQFF. The CDR3 nucleotides are TGTGCCACCAGTGATTCCATTGGGGAGGGAGCCTTGAATGAGCAGTTCTTC.

The chain recombines TRBV4-1 with TRBJ1-4, with TRBD1 identical over 7 bases. There are 17 residues in the CDR3. The trim removed 0 bases at V and 0 bases at J, leaving 4 bases unmatched. Germline loops: CDR1 MGHRA, CDR2 YSYEKL. This chain's CDR3 is CASSQEEGAATNEKLFF. CDR3 bases: TGCGCCAGCAGCCAAGAAGAGGGGGCTGCAACTAATGAAAAACTGTTTTTT.

This clonotype showed up just a few times. This sequence joins TRBV24-1 and TRBJ2-1; D is perhaps TRBD2 (6 bases). Germline loops: CDR1 KGHDR, CDR2 SFDVKD. Trimming shortened V by 3 bases and J by 0 bases, and 11 bases separated the two germline ends. This CDR3 comprises 16 residues. CDR3 loop: CATSDGLASSYNEQFF. In DNA form, the CDR3 reads TGTGCCACCAGTGATGGCCTAGCGAGCTCCTACAATGAGCAGTTCTTC.

This clonotype came up many times. This chain joins TRBV25-1 and TRBJ2-3; 9 bases agree with TRBD1. The CDR3 is made up of 14 amino acids. J was trimmed by 3 bases and V by 5 bases; bases with no gene match: 3. Germline CDR1 MGHDK, CDR2 SYGVNS. CDR3 DNA: TGTGCCAGCAGTAAAGGGACAGGGACAGATACGCAGTATTTT. Translation: CASSKGTGTDTQYF.

The chain uses TRBV7-8 and TRBJ1-2; D not certain. The V gene lost 5 bases and the J gene lost 8 bases, with 15 bases spanning the gap. Germline V CDR1 and CDR2: SGHVS, FQNEAQ. The CDR3 contains 13 residues. CDR3 sequence (DNA): TGTGCCAGCAGCCCGAGAGTGGGTCAGGGCTACACCTTC. Encoded protein: CASSPRVGQGYTF.

This clonotype has ten or more counts. The chain carries TRBV12-3 or TRBV12-4 and TRBJ2-7, with 8 bases identical to TRBD1. V gave up 6 bases and J gave up 2 bases; unmatched junction bases: 6. The length of the CDR3 is 14 residues. The chain's CDR3 is CASSSRTGTYEQYF. Written as DNA, the CDR3 is TGTGCCAGCAGCAGCCGGACAGGGACCTACGAGCAGTACTTC.

This clonotype came up a few times. The chain employs TRBV28 and TRBJ2-7; 7 bases fit TRBD2. The germline gives CDR1 MDHEN, CDR2 SYDVKM. Trimming cost V 1 base and J 0 bases; bases outside gene matches: 3. CDR3 length equals 15 residues. The CDR3 DNA reads as TGTGCCAGCAGTTTATCAGGCGGGAGCTCCTACGAGCAGTACTTC. This codes for CASSLSGGSSYEQYF.

The chain couples TRBV4-3 to TRBJ2-4; D gene uncertain. This CDR3 is 15 amino acids long. V dropped 0 bases and J dropped 6 bases, with 12 bases sitting between them. Germline CDR1 LGHNA, CDR2 YSLEER. The CDR3 spells CASSQDLGPANIQYF. The CDR3 DNA sequence: TGCGCCAGCAGCCAAGATTTGGGTCCTGCAAACATTCAGTACTTC.

The gene calls are TRBV3-1 and TRBJ2-7; the D gene is possibly TRBD2 (6 bases). The CDR3 is made up of 16 amino acids. Looked up from germline, CDR1 is LGHDT and CDR2 is YNNKEL (reference sequence). The germline V and J ends were trimmed by 1 base and 0 bases, with 13 bases remaining between them. This CDR3 reads CASSQGGTYSSYEQYF. The CDR3 bases are TGTGCCAGCAGCCAAGGAGGGACTTATAGCTCCTACGAGCAGTACTTC.

CDR3 protein: CASSLIKGAQQFF. The CDR3 nucleotides read TGTGCCAGCAGCCTCATCAAGGGGGCCCAGCAGTTCTTC. The genes are TRBV11-3 and TRBJ2-1, with 7 bases aligning to TRBD1. V trimming: 5 bases; J trimming: 11 bases; junction bases outside the gene matches: 9. Germline V gene lookup returns CDR1 SGHNT and CDR2 YENEEA. The CDR3 runs 13 residues.

The chain uses TRBV6-2 or TRBV6-3 and TRBJ1-1, with D uncertain. In germline, CDR1 is MNHEY, CDR2 SVGEGT. The CDR3 loop spans 13 amino acids. Trimming pared 4 bases from V and 4 bases from J, leaving 10 bases between. CDR3 region: CASSSYLGTEAFF. The CDR3 nucleotides are TGTGCCAGCAGTTCATATTTGGGCACTGAAGCTTTCTTT.

This clonotype was counted many times. V gene TRBV14 combines with J gene TRBJ2-1, with 7 nucleotides matching TRBD1. The ends lost 5 bases at V and 12 bases at J; junction bases unmatched: 16. This CDR3 contains 15 residues. The germline gives CDR1 SGHDN, CDR2 FVKESK. CDR3 protein: CASSKHPGHQGVQFF. The CDR3 DNA follows: TGTGCCAGCAGCAAACACCCGGGACATCAGGGGGTGCAGTTCTTC.

The chain has TRBV4-2 and TRBJ2-1; TRBD1 is a possible D gene (6 bases). Germline-derived CDR1 and CDR2 are LGHNA and YNFKEQ. The CDR3 contains 14 residues. V was shortened by 0 bases and J by 7 bases, with 10 bases between the two germline ends. Written as DNA, the CDR3 is TGTGCCAGCAGCCAAGACCAAGGGGGAAATGAGCAGTTCTTC. It codes for CASSQDQGGNEQFF.

This clonotype was counted many times. This chain connects TRBV14 to TRBJ2-2; D unresolved. Trimming removed 0 bases from V and 7 bases from J, with 9 bases in between. Germline V gene data show CDR1 as SGHDN and CDR2 as FVKESK. The CDR3 covers 14 residues. The CDR3 reads CASSQEVRVGELFF. In DNA form, the CDR3 reads TGTGCCAGCAGCCAAGAGGTCCGCGTCGGGGAGCTGTTTTTT.

This clonotype was counted many times. V and J are TRBV4-2 and TRBJ2-2; D remains ambiguous. This CDR3 is 16 amino acids long. The V gene's germline CDR1 is LGHNA and CDR2 YNFKEQ. With 1 base removed from V and 0 bases from J, the gap between germline ends came to 9 bases. CDR3 region: CASSQVSQTNTGELFF. In nucleotides, the CDR3 is TGTGCCAGCAGCCAAGTCTCCCAGACGAACACCGGGGAGCTGTTTTTT.

This clonotype was observed many times. V usage is TRBV20-1 and J usage is TRBJ2-5, with 12 bases identical to TRBD2. The junction had 8 bases not matched to a gene; V was cut back by 1 base and J by 5 bases. The CDR3 contains 16 residues. Germline V gene lookup returns CDR1 DFQATT and CDR2 SNEGSKA (reference sequence). CDR3: CSARALAGGRGETQYF. The CDR3 DNA follows: TGCAGTGCTAGAGCCCTAGCGGGAGGGCGAGGGGAGACCCAGTACTTC.

The chain uses TRBV10-2 and TRBJ2-3, with 10 bases lining up with TRBD2. Trimming cost V 2 bases and J 5 bases; bases outside gene matches: 7. This CDR3 has 16 amino acids. Germline V gives CDR1 WSHSY, CDR2 SAAADI. The CDR3 region has the DNA TGCGCCAGCAGTGAGCCCAGCGGGGGGGCCTTAGATACGCAGTATTTT. This sequence encodes CASSEPSGGALDTQYF.